The clone carrying this T cell receptor beta chain has at least ten counts. The antigen remains unidentified. Most patients and controls had Caucasian heritage. The sample originates from a study of T cell clonality in common variable immunodeficiency. This table comes from immunoSEQ multiplex PCR, and its TCRdb copy is limited to in-frame clones, with some not included. The record shows approximately 40,000 clones for this sample, with no singletons present. Whole-study findings and limits: The cause of increased CVID clonality remains unclear without subpopulation sequencing. Common variable immunodeficiency TCR beta sequences reportedly had fewer deletions and N-nucleotide insertions.

The receptor comes from a person aged 18 to 75 in good health. The sequenced material came from peripheral blood mononuclear cells.

Partial CDR3 DNA: TGTGCCTGGAGCGAGGGGACAGACGAAAAA. Translated, it gives CAWSEGTDEK. The full CDR3 reads CAWSEGTDEKLFF. The chain carries TRBV30 and TRBJ1-4; 7 nucleotides line up with TRBD1. The CDR3 goes on 3 residues after the read ends, and that part is filled in from the germline J gene. The CDR3 runs to 13 residues. The junction had 6 bases not matched to a gene; V was cut back by 3 bases and J by 8 bases. Germline V CDR1 and CDR2: GTSNPN, SVGIG (reference sequence).